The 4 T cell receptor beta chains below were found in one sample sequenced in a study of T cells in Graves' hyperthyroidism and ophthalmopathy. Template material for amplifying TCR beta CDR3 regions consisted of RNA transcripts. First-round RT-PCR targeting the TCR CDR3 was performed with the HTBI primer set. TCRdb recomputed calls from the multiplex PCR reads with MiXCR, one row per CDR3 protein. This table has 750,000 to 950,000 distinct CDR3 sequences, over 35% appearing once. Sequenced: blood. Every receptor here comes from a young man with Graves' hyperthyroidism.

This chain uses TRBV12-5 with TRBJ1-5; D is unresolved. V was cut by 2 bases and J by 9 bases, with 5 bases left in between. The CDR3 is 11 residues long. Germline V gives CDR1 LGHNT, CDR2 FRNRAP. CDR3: CASGLPPPQHF. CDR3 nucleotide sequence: TGTGCTAGTGGTTTGCCCCCGCCCCAGCATTTT.

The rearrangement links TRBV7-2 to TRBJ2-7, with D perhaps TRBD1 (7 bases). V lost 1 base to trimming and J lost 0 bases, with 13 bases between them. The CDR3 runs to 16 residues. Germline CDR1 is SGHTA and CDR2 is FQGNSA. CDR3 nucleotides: TGTGCCAGCAGCTTAGGAGGGGGCGGGGCCTCCTACGAGCAGTACTTC. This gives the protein CASSLGGGGASYEQYF.

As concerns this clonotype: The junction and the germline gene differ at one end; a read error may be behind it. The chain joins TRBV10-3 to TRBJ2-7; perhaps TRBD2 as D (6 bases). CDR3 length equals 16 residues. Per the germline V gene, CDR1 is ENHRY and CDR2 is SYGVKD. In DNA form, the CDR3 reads TGTGCCAGCAGTGATCGGCTAGCGTCCGTCTCCTACGAGCAGTACTTC. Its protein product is CASSDRLASVSYEQYF.

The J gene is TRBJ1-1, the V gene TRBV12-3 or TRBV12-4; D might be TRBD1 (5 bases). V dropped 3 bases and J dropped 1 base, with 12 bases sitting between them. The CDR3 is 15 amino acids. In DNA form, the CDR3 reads TGTGCCAGCAGTTTTCAAGGGGCGAGGAACACTGAAGCTTTCTTT. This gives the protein CASSFQGARNTEAFF.